Listed here are 9 T cell receptor beta chains from one sample, sequenced in a study of T-cell memory formation after mild COVID-19. Via MiXCR, TCRdb re-called the 5' RACE reads, giving one row per CDR3 protein. This table holds 350,000 to 450,000 distinct CDR3 sequences, 24% found once. Material: PBMCs or a T cell subset sorted from them (not recorded which). All receptors come from an adult woman who had mild COVID-19 (a few samples of this study predate the infection). Cell type and time point are not known.

This sequence joins TRBV30 and TRBJ1-1; D uncertain. The CDR3 covers 13 residues. Per germline, CDR1 GTSNPN and CDR2 SVGIG (reference sequence). Trimming took off 4 bases at V and 1 base at J, with 10 bases between the two ends. The CDR3 sequence is CAWNRIGNTEAFF. DNA of the CDR3: TGTGCCTGGAATAGGATCGGGAACACTGAAGCTTTCTTT.

This clonotype was picked up a small number of times. The chain combines TRBV3-1 with TRBJ1-2; tentatively, D is TRBD1 (5 bases). This CDR3 comprises 12 residues. Germline CDR1 is LGHDT and CDR2 is YNNKEL (reference sequence). V gave up 3 bases and J gave up 10 bases, with 12 bases separating them. CDR3 DNA sequence: TGTGCCAGCAGCCACCCGGGGGGAAACTACACCTTC. It codes for CASSHPGGNYTF. Full variable domain (rest looked up from reference TRBV3-1 and TRBJ1-2): DTAVSQTPKYLVTQMGNDKSIKCEQNLGHDTMYWYKQDSKKFLKIMFSYNNKELIINETVPNRFSPKSPDKAHLNLHINSLELGDSAVYFCASSHPGGNYTFGSGTRLTVV.

This clonotype has a handful of counts. This chain connects TRBV7-2 to TRBJ1-1; no reliable D call. The CDR3 runs 15 residues. The germline V and J ends were trimmed by 0 bases and 5 bases, with 13 bases remaining between them. Germline loops: CDR1 SGHTA, CDR2 FQGNSA. In DNA, the CDR3 is TGTGCCAGCAGCTTAGCGTTACAAGGTGGGACTGAAGCTTTCTTT. Translated: CASSLALQGGTEAFF.

CDR3 bases: TGCGCCAGCAGCCAAGCAGCAGGGTCGTACGAGCAGTACTTC. It codes for CASSQAAGSYEQYF. The chain joins TRBV4-1 to TRBJ2-7, with D tentatively TRBD1 (5 bases). Trimming removed 1 base at V and 4 bases at J, with 11 bases between. The CDR3 spans 14 residues. From germline, CDR1 is MGHRA and CDR2 YSYEKL.

The rearrangement joins TRBV7-9 to TRBJ2-7; D is undetermined. Germline V gene sequence: CDR1 SEHNR, CDR2 FQNEAQ (reference sequence). Trimming pared 7 bases from V and 0 bases from J, leaving 19 bases between. CDR3 length equals 16 residues. Here the CDR3 DNA reads TGTGCCAGCACCGTAAGTGGCCGGGCCGCCTCCTACGAGCAGTACTTC. Protein product: CASTVSGRAASYEQYF.

A few counts support this clonotype. The chain uses TRBV7-2 and TRBJ1-6; 7 nucleotides match TRBD1. Looked up from germline, CDR1 is SGHTA and CDR2 is FQGNSA. The length of the CDR3 is 15 residues. V lost 8 bases to trimming and J lost 6 bases; unmatched junction nucleotides: 10. The CDR3 loop is CASSREGASNSPLHF. The CDR3, as DNA: TGTGCCAGCTCTAGGGAGGGGGCGTCTAATTCACCCCTCCACTTT.

This clonotype was detected ten times or more. V is TRBV5-1 and J is TRBJ1-2; maybe TRBD1 (5 bases). The CDR3 contains 14 residues. V was cut by 1 base and J by 6 bases, with 13 bases left in between. Germline V lookup: CDR1 SGHRS, CDR2 YFSETQ. The CDR3 coding sequence is TGCGCCAGCAGCTTGAGTGGGACCAACGATGGCTACACCTTC. This sequence encodes CASSLSGTNDGYTF. Drawing the rest from reference TRBV5-1 and TRBJ1-2, the complete variable domain is KAGVTQTPRYLIKTRGQQVTLSCSPISGHRSVSWYQQTPGQGLQFLFEYFSETQRNKGNFPGRFSGRQFSNSRSEMNVSTLELGDSALYLCASSLSGTNDGYTFGSGTRLTVV.

The sample holds a few counts of this clonotype. The gene calls are TRBV12-3 or TRBV12-4 and TRBJ2-5, with D possibly being TRBD2 (5 bases). The CDR3 covers 13 residues. V dropped 6 bases and J dropped 4 bases, with 12 bases sitting between them. CDR3 region: CASRRREIETQYF. As DNA, the CDR3 is TGTGCCAGCAGACGCCGGGAAATAGAGACCCAGTACTTC.

This clonotype appeared many times. This chain joins TRBV5-1 and TRBJ2-4; D perhaps matches TRBD2 (5 bases). Germline V lookup: CDR1 SGHRS, CDR2 YFSETQ. This CDR3 is 18 amino acids long. Trimming shortened V by 4 bases and J by 0 bases, and 20 bases separated the two germline ends. The CDR3 region has the DNA TGCGCCAGCAGCCCCTCGGACGGGGTCCCCCTAGCCAAAAACATTCAGTACTTC. It specifies CASSPSDGVPLAKNIQYF.